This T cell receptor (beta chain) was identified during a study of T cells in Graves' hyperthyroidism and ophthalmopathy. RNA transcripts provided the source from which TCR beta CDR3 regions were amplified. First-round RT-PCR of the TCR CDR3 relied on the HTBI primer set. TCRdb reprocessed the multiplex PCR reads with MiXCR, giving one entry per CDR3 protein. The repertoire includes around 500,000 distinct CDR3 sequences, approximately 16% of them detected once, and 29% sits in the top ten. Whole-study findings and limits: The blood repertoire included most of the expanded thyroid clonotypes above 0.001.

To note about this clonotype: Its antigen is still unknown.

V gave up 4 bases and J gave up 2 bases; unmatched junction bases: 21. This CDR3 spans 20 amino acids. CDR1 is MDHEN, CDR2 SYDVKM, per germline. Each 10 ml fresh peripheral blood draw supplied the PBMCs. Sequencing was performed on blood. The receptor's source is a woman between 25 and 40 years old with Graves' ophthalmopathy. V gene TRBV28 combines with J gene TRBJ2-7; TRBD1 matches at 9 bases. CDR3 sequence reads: CASSSRVQGARLADAYEQYF. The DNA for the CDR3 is TGTGCCAGCAGTTCACGAGTACAGGGGGCGCGACTAGCTGACGCCTACGAGCAGTACTTC. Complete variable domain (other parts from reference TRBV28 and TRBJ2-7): DVKVTQSSRYLVKRTGEKVFLECVQDMDHENMFWYRQDPGLGLRLIYFSYDVKMKEKGDIPEGYSVSREKKERFSLILESASTNQTSMYLCASSSRVQGARLADAYEQYFGPGTRLTVT.